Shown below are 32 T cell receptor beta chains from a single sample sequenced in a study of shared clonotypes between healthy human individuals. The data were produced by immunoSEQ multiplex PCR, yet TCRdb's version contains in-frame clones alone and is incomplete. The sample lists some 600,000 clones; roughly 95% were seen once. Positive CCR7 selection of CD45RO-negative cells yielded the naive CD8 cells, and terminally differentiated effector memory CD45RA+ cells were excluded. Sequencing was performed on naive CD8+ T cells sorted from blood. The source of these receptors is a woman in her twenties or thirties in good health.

This CDR3 is CASSLEGTGNEQFF. The CDR3 DNA is TGTGCCAGCAGCTTGGAAGGGACAGGTAATGAGCAGTTCTTC. This chain links TRBV5-4 with TRBJ2-1; the match to TRBD1 covers 8 bases. V lost 0 bases, J lost 7 bases, and 3 bases stayed unmatched. This CDR3 region has 14 residues. Germline CDR1 is SGHNT and CDR2 is YYREEE (reference sequence).

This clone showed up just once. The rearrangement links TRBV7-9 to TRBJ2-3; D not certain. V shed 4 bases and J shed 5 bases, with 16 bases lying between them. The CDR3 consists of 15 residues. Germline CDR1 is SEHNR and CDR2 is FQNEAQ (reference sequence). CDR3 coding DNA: TGTGCCAGCAGCTCCCCGGACCGCGCGAAAGATACGCAGTATTTT. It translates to CASSSPDRAKDTQYF. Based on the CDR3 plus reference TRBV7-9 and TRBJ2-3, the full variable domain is DTGVSQNPRHKITKRGQNVTFRCDPISEHNRLYWYRQTLGQGPEFLTYFQNEAQLEKSRLLSDRFSAERPKGSFSTLEIQRTEQGDSAMYLCASSSPDRAKDTQYFGPGTRLTVL.

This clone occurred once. The CDR3 bases are TGCGCCAGCAGCATCGGGACTAGCGGGAGTCGCGAGCAGTACTTC. Translating it yields CASSIGTSGSREQYF. V and J are TRBV4-1 and TRBJ2-5; 14 positions match TRBD2. The closer fit of TRBJ2-7 to the DNA end suggests the J call may be wrong. The CDR3 runs to 15 residues. In germline, CDR1 is MGHRA, CDR2 YSYEKL.

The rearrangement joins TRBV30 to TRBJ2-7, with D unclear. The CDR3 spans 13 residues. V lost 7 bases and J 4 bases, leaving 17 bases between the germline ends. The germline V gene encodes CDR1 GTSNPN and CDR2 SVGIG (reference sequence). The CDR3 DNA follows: TGTGCCTTCGCTTCGCTCGTAAGGTACGAGCAGTACTTC. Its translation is CAFASLVRYEQYF.

This chain's CDR3 is CASNRLAGIQETQYF. The CDR3 DNA follows: TGTGCCAGCAATAGACTAGCGGGGATCCAAGAGACCCAGTACTTC. This chain links TRBV28 with TRBJ2-5; TRBD2 matches 11 bases. Germline CDR1 MDHEN, CDR2 SYDVKM. V shed 7 bases, J shed 1 base, and the junction held 5 bases outside the gene matches. CDR3 length: 15 residues.

CDR3 coding DNA: TGTGCCAGCAGCTTAATAGCGGGAGAGGTCGAGCAGTACTTC. Its translation is CASSLIAGEVEQYF. V usage is TRBV27 and J usage is TRBJ2-7, with TRBD2 matching over 9 bases. Germline V CDR1 and CDR2: MNHEY, SMNVEV (reference sequence). After removal of 6 bases from V and 6 bases from J, the junction contained 9 bases not matched to a gene. This CDR3 comprises 14 residues.

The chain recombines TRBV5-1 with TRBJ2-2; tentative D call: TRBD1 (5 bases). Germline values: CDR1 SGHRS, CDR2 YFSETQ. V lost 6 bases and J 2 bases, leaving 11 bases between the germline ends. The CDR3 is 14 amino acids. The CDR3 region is CASIREGNTGELFF. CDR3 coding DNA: TGCGCCAGCATCAGGGAAGGAAACACCGGGGAGCTGTTTTTT.

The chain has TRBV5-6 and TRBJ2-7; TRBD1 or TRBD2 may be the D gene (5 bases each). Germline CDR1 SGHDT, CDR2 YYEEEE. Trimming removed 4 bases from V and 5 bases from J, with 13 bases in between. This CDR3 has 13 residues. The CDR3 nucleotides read TGTGCCAGCAGCCTGGTTGGGGACGACGAGCAGTACTTC. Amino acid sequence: CASSLVGDDEQYF.

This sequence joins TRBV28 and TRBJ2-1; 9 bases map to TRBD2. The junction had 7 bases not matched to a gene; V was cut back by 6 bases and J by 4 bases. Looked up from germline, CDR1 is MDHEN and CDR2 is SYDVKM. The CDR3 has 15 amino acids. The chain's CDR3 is CASSPRTSEYNEQFF. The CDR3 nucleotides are TGTGCCAGCAGCCCGAGGACTAGCGAGTACAATGAGCAGTTCTTC.

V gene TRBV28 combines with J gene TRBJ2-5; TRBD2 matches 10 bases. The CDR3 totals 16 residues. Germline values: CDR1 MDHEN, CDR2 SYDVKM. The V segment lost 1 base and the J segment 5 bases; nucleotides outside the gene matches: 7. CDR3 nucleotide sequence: TGTGCCAGCAGTTTATTGCGAGCGGGAGGGTGGGAGACCCAGTACTTC. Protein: CASSLLRAGGWETQYF.

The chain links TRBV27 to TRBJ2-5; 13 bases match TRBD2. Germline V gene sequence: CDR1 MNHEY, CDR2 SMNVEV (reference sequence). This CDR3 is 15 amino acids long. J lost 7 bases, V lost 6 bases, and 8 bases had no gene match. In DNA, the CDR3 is TGTGCCAGCAGCCCGGGGACTAGCGGGGTTCCGACCCAGTACTTC. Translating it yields CASSPGTSGVPTQYF.

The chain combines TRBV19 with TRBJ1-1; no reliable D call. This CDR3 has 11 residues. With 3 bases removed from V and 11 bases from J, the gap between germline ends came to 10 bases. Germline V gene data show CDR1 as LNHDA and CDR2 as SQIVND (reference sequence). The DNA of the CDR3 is TGTGCCAGTAGTATCTCAGAGCAGGCTTTCTTT. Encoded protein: CASSISEQAFF.

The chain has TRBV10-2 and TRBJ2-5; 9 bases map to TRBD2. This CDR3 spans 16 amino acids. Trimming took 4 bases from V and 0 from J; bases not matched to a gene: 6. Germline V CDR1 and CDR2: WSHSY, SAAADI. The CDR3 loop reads CASSGLAEVNQETQYF. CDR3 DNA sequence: TGCGCCAGCAGTGGACTAGCGGAGGTGAACCAAGAGACCCAGTACTTC.

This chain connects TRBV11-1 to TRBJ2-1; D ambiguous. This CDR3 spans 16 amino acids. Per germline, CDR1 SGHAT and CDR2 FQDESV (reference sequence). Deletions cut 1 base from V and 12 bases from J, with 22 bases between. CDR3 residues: CASSLEEIGIQLGQFF. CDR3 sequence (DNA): TGTGCCAGCAGCTTAGAGGAAATTGGGATCCAGTTAGGGCAGTTCTTC.

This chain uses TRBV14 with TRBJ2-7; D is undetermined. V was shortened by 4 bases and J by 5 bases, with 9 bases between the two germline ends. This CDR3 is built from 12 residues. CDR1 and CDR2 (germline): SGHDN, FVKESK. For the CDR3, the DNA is TGTGCCAGCAGCCCTACCGGCCACGAGCAGTACTTC. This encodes CASSPTGHEQYF.

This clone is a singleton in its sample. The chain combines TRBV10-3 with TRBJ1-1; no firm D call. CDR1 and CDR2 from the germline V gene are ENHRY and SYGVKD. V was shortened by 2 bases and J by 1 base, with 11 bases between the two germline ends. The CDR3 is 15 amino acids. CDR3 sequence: CAISEDNTRNTEAFF. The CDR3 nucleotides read TGTGCCATCAGTGAGGATAACACACGGAACACTGAAGCTTTCTTT.

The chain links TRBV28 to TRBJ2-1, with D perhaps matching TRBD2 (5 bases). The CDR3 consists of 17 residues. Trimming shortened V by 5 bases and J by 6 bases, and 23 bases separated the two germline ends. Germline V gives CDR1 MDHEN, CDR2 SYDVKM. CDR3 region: CASSTSLGSGFINEQFF. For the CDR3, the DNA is TGTGCCAGCAGTACTAGTTTAGGCTCGGGATTTATCAATGAGCAGTTCTTC.

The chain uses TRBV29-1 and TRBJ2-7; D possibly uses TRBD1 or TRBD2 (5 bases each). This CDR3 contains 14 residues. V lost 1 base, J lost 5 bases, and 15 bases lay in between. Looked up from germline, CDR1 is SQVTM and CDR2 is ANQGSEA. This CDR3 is CSVEGGKVGNEQYF. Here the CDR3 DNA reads TGCAGCGTTGAAGGGGGGAAGGTTGGCAACGAGCAGTACTTC.

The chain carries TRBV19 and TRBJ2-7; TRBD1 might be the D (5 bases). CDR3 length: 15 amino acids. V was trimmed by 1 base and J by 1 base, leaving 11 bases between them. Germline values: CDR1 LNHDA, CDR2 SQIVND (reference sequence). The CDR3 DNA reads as TGTGCCAGTAGTATAGCAGGCGGACATTCCTACGAGCAGTACTTC. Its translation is CASSIAGGHSYEQYF.

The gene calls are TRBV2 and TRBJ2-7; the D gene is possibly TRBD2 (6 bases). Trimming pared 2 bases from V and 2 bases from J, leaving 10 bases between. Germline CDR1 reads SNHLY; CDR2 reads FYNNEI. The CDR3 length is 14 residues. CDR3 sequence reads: CASSETKRAYEQYF. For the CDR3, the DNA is TGTGCCAGCAGTGAAACAAAGCGGGCCTACGAGCAGTACTTC.

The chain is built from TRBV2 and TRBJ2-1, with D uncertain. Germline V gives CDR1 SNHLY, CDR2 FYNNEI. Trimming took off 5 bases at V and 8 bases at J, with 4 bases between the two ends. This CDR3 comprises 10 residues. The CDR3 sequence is CASSRDEQFF. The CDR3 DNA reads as TGTGCCAGCAGTCGGGATGAGCAGTTCTTC.

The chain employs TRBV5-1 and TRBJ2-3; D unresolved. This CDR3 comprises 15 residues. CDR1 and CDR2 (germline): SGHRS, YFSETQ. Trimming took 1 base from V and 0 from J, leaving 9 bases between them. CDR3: CASSLRGASTDTQYF. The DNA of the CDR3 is TGCGCCAGCAGCTTGCGAGGCGCTAGCACAGATACGCAGTATTTT.

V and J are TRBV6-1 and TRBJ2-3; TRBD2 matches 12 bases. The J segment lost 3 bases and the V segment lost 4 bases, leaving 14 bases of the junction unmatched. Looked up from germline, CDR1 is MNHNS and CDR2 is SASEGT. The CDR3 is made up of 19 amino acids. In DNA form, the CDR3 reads TGTGCCAGCAGTGGGGAGCTATTGACTAGCGGGAGCTTAACAGATACGCAGTATTTT. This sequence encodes CASSGELLTSGSLTDTQYF.

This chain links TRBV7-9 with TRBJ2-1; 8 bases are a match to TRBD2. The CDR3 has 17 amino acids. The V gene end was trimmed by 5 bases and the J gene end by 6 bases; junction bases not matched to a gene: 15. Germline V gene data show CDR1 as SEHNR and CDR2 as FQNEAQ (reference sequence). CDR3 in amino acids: CASSIRPQRENFNEQFF. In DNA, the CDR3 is TGTGCCAGCAGCATCCGACCCCAGCGGGAGAACTTCAATGAGCAGTTCTTC.

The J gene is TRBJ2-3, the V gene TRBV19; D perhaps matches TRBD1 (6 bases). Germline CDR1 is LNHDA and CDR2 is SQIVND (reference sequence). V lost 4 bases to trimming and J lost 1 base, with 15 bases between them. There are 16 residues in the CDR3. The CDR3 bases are TGTGCCAGTAGTACCCTTGACAGGCTGGGCACAGATACGCAGTATTTT. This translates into CASSTLDRLGTDTQYF. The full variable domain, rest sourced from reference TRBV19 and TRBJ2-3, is DGGITQSPKYLFRKEGQNVTLSCEQNLNHDAMYWYRQDPGQGLRLIYYSQIVNDFQKGDIAEGYSVSREKKESFPLTVTSAQKNPTAFYLCASSTLDRLGTDTQYFGPGTRLTVL.

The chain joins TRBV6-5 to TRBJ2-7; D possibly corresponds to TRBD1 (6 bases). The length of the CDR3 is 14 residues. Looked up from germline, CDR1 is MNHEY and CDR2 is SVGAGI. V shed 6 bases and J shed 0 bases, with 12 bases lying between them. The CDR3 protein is CASRPGTSSYEQYF. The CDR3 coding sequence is TGTGCCAGCAGACCCGGGACAAGCTCCTACGAGCAGTACTTC.

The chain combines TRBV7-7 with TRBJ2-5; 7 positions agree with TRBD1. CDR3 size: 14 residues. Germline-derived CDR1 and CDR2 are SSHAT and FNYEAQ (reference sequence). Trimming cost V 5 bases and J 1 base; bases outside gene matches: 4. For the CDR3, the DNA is TGTGCCAGCAGCAAGGGGACAGTCCAAGAGACCCAGTACTTC. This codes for CASSKGTVQETQYF.

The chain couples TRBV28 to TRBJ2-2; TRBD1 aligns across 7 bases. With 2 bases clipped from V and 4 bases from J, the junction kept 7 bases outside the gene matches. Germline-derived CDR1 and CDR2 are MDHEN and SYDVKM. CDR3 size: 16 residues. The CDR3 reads CASSLGPGQSTGELFF. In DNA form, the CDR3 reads TGTGCCAGCAGTTTAGGACCGGGACAGAGCACCGGGGAGCTGTTTTTT.

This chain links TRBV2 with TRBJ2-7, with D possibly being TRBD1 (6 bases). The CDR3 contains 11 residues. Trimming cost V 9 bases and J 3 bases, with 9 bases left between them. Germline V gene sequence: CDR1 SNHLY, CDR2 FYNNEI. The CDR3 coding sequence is TGTGCCAGAGGGACACTCTACGAGCAGTACTTC. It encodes CARGTLYEQYF.

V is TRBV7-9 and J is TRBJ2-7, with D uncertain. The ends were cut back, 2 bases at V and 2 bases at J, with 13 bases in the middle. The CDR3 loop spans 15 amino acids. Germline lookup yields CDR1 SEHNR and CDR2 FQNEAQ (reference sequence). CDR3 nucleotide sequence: TGTGCCAGCAGCTTAAGTCCTCATAGTCCCTACGAGCAGTACTTC. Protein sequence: CASSLSPHSPYEQYF.

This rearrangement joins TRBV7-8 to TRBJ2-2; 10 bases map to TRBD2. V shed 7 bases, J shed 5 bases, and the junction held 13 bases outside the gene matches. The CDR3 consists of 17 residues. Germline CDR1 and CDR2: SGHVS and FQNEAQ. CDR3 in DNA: TGTGCCAGCACCGGAAGGGCGTCTAGCGGGAGTACCGGGGAGCTGTTTTTT. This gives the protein CASTGRASSGSTGELFF.

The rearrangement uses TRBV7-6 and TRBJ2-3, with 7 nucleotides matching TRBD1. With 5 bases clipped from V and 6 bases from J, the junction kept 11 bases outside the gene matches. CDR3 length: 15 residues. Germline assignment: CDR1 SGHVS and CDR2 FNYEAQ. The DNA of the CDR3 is TGTGCCAGCAGCCAGACCGGGACAGCTTACGATACGCAGTATTTT. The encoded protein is CASSQTGTAYDTQYF.